Each of the 9 T cell receptor beta chains below was sequenced from the same sample in a study of a mutant IDH1 vaccine in newly diagnosed glioma. Method: immunoSEQ multiplex PCR; TCRdb's copy keeps in-frame clones and lacks some. The table has some 55,000 clones, approximately 90% seen once; the top ten hold about 5%. This sample's time point: week 5, during vaccination. It was 300 ug of mutant IDH1 20-mer peptide that made up each vaccine dose, given with topical imiquimod. Which antigens these TCRs recognize remains unknown. Here the sequenced sample was PBMCs, taken from a glioma patient whose treatment included an IDH1 peptide vaccine. Source of these receptors: a woman between 40 and 55 years old with glioma.

The chain recombines TRBV27 with TRBJ1-1, with 8 nucleotides matching TRBD1. Germline-derived CDR1 and CDR2 are MNHEY and SMNVEV (reference sequence). The J segment lost 7 bases and the V segment lost 0 bases, leaving 10 bases of the junction unmatched. The CDR3 sequence is 16 residues long. CDR3 sequence reads: CASSLSGGGQGREAFF. CDR3 DNA: TGTGCCAGCAGTTTATCGGGCGGTGGACAGGGCCGTGAAGCTTTCTTT.

The chain employs TRBV5-1 and TRBJ1-4; maybe TRBD1 (5 bases). The V end lost 5 bases, the J end lost 7 bases, and 21 bases lay between the germline ends. The germline V gene encodes CDR1 SGHRS and CDR2 YFSETQ. The CDR3 runs to 16 residues. This CDR3 is CASSWTPGMGGEKLFF. Here the CDR3 DNA reads TGCGCCAGCAGTTGGACCCCGGGGATGGGGGGTGAAAAACTGTTTTTT. Looking up the rest from reference TRBV5-1 and TRBJ1-4 gives the full variable domain: KAGVTQTPRYLIKTRGQQVTLSCSPISGHRSVSWYQQTPGQGLQFLFEYFSETQRNKGNFPGRFSGRQFSNSRSEMNVSTLELGDSALYLCASSWTPGMGGEKLFFGSGTQLSVL.

The genes are TRBV19 and TRBJ2-1; D is possibly TRBD1 or TRBD2 (7 bases each). Trimming pared 7 bases from V and 10 bases from J, leaving 20 bases between. The V gene's germline CDR1 is LNHDA and CDR2 SQIVND (reference sequence). There are 14 residues in the CDR3. DNA of the CDR3: TGTGCCAGTATCTCAGGGAGGGCCAGGGGGGAGCAGTTCTTC. This codes for CASISGRARGEQFF.

The CDR3 sequence: CSVVGLRNTEAFF. For the CDR3, the DNA is TGCAGCGTTGTAGGTCTAAGGAACACTGAAGCTTTCTTT. The chain uses TRBV29-1 and TRBJ1-1; D unclear. This CDR3 contains 13 residues. The germline V gene has CDR1 SQVTM and CDR2 ANQGSEA. The V gene lost 4 bases and the J gene lost 1 base, with 10 bases spanning the gap.

This clone occurred once. CDR3 nucleotide sequence: TGTGCCAGCAGATCCGACAGGGACAAACTGTTTTTT. Translating it yields CASRSDRDKLFF. The V call is TRBV6-5, the J call TRBJ1-4; 7 positions match TRBD1. V trimming: 6 bases; J trimming: 11 bases; junction bases outside the gene matches: 6. Per germline, CDR1 MNHEY and CDR2 SVGAGI. CDR3 length equals 12 residues.

Points on this clone: The sample carries other DNA sequences with the same CDR3. The rearrangement links TRBV2 to TRBJ1-1; D unclear. CDR3 length equals 10 residues. CDR1 SNHLY and CDR2 FYNNEI come from the germline V gene. Deletions cut 4 bases from V and 7 bases from J, with 4 bases between. The CDR3, as DNA: TGTGCCAGCAGTGTCGGTGAAGCTTTCTTT. It translates to CASSVGEAFF.

The rearrangement uses TRBV10-3 and TRBJ2-1, with 11 bases identical to TRBD1. The CDR3 spans 13 residues. Germline V gives CDR1 ENHRY, CDR2 SYGVKD. V lost 9 bases and J lost 7; bases outside the gene matches: 5. As DNA, the CDR3 is TGTGCCATTGGACAGGGGGCGCGTAATGAGCAGTTCTTC. Protein product: CAIGQGARNEQFF.

The rearrangement joins TRBV28 to TRBJ1-2; TRBD1 might be the D (5 bases). Germline CDR1 MDHEN, CDR2 SYDVKM. The CDR3 has 12 amino acids. Trimming took off 1 base at V and 8 bases at J, with 8 bases between the two ends. The CDR3 DNA reads as TGTGCCAGCAGTTTATCAGGGTTAGGCTACACCTTC. Protein product: CASSLSGLGYTF.

DNA for the CDR3: TGCAGCGCACGGGACAGCACATCCTACGAGCAGTACTTC. This translates into CSARDSTSYEQYF. The V and J genes are TRBV29-1 and TRBJ2-7, with 7 bases identical to TRBD1. Germline CDR1 SQVTM, CDR2 ANQGSEA. V shed 7 bases and J 1 base; nucleotides not matched to a gene: 7. The CDR3 extends over 13 amino acids.